This T cell receptor beta chain emerged from a study of cytomegalovirus exposure and HLA in healthy donors. PCR involved 60 Vbeta and 13 Jbeta primers. Some clones are missing from TCRdb's copy, which holds only in-frame ones; the method was immunoSEQ multiplex PCR. The data show approximately 190,000 clones, around three quarters seen once. For this clone: Its cognate antigen is unknown.

Study results and limitations: V- and J-gene trimming in TCR beta was tied to a missense DCLRE1C variant by an analysis performed later.

Sequenced input: PBMCs. The TCR originated in a woman aged 25-40 years in good health and CMV-seropositive.

CDR3 bases: TGTGCCAGCAGCTTAGATTCAGCGGGGAGCTACAATGAGCAGTTCTTC. This codes for CASSLDSAGSYNEQFF. The J gene is TRBJ2-1, the V gene TRBV11-2, with 7 bases aligning to TRBD2. Losses at the gene ends were 0 bases for V and 3 bases for J; bases not matched to a gene: 5. There are 16 residues in the CDR3. The V gene's germline CDR1 is SGHAT and CDR2 FQNNGV.